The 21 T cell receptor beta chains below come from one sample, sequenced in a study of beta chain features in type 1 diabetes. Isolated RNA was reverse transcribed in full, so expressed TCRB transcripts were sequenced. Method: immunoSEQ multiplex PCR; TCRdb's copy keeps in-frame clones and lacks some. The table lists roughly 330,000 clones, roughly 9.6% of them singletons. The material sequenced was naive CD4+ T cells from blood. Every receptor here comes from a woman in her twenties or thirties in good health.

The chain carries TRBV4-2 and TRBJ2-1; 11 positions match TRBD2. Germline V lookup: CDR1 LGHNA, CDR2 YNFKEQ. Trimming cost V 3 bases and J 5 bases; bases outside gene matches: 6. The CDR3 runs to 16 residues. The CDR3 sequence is CASSHRSGRADNEQFF. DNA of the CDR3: TGTGCCAGCAGCCACCGTAGCGGGAGGGCGGACAATGAGCAGTTCTTC.

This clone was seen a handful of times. The CDR3 is CSVAGEVKLFF. In DNA form, the CDR3 reads TGCAGTGTTGCGGGGGAGGTAAAACTGTTTTTT. The chain recombines TRBV20-1 with TRBJ1-4, with TRBD1 as a possible D gene (5 bases). The CDR3 totals 11 residues. Germline lookup yields CDR1 DFQATT and CDR2 SNEGSKA (reference sequence). V lost 7 bases and J lost 10, with 13 bases in between.

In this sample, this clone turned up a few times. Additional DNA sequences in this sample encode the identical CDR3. The CDR3 sequence: CASSLRDRGYGYTF. The CDR3 DNA follows: TGTGCCAGCAGTTTAAGGGACAGGGGCTATGGCTACACCTTC. The chain joins TRBV28 to TRBJ1-2; 10 positions agree with TRBD1. There are 14 residues in the CDR3. Germline CDR1 MDHEN, CDR2 SYDVKM. The V and J ends lost 2 bases and 4 bases, in that order; junction bases with no gene match: 1.

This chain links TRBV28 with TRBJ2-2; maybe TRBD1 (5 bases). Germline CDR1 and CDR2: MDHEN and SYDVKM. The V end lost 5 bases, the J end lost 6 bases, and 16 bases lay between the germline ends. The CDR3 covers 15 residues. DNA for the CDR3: TGTGCCAGCAGTCCGGCAGGGTCGCGCTCCGGGGAGCTGTTTTTT. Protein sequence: CASSPAGSRSGELFF.

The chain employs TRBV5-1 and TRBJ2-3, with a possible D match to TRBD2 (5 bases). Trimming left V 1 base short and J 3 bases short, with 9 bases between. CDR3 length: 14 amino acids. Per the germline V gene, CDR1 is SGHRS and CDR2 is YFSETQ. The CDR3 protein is CASSLWEQTDTQYF. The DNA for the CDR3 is TGCGCCAGCAGCTTGTGGGAGCAAACAGATACGCAGTATTTT.

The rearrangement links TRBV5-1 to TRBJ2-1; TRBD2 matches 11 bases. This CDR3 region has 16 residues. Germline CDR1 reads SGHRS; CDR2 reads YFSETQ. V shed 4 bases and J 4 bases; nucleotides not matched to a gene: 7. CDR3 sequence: CASSVGTSGLYNEQFF. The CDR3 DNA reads TGCGCCAGCAGCGTGGGGACTAGCGGATTGTACAATGAGCAGTTCTTC. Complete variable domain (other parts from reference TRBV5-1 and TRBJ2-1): KAGVTQTPRYLIKTRGQQVTLSCSPISGHRSVSWYQQTPGQGLQFLFEYFSETQRNKGNFPGRFSGRQFSNSRSEMNVSTLELGDSALYLCASSVGTSGLYNEQFFGPGTRLTVL.

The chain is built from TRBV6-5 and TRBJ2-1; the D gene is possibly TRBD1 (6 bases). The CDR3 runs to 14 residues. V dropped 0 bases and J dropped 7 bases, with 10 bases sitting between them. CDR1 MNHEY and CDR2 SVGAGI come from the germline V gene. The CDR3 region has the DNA TGTGCCAGCAGTTACTCTGGGGGACATAATGAGCAGTTCTTC. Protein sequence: CASSYSGGHNEQFF.

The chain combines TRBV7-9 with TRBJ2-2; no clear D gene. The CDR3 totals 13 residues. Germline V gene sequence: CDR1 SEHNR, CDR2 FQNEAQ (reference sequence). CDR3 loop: CAGTDPNTGELFF. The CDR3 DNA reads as TGTGCAGGTACAGACCCGAACACCGGGGAGCTGTTTTTT.

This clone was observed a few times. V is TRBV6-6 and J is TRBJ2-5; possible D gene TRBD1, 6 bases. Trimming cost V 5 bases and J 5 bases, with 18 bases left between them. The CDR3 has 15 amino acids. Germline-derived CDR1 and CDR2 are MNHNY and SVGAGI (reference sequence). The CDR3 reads CASSLQYGTTETQYF. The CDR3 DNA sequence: TGTGCCAGCAGTCTGCAGTATGGGACAACGGAGACCCAGTACTTC.

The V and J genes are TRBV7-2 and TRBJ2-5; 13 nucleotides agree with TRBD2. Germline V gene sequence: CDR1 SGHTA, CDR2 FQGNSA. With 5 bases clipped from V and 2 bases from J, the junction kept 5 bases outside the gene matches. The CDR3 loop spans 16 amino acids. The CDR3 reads CASSLGTSGNQETQYF. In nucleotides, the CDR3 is TGTGCCAGCAGCCTTGGGACTAGCGGGAATCAAGAGACCCAGTACTTC.

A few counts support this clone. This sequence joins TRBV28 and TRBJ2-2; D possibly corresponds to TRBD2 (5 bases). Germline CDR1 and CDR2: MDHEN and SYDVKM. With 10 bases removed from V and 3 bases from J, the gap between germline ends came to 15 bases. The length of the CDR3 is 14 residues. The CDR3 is CATMRGPDTGELFF. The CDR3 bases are TGTGCCACCATGAGAGGGCCGGACACCGGGGAGCTGTTTTTT.

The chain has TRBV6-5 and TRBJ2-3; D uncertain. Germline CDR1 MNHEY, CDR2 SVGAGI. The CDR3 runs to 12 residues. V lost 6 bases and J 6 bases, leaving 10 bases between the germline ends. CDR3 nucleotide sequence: TGTGCCAGCAGCTTCGACGGGGATACGCAGTATTTT. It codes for CASSFDGDTQYF.

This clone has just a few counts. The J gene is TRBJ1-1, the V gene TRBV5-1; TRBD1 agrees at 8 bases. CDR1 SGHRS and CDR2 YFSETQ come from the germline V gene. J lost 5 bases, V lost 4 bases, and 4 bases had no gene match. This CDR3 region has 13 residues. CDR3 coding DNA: TGCGCCAGCAGCCTGACAGGGGAAACTGAAGCTTTCTTT. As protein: CASSLTGETEAFF.

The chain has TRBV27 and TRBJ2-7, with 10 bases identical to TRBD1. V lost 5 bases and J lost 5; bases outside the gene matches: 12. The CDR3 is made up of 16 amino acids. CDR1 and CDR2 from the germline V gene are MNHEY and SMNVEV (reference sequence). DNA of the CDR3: TGTGCCAGCAGTCCAATTTCGGGACAGGGGAGGAACGAGCAGTACTTC. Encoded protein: CASSPISGQGRNEQYF.

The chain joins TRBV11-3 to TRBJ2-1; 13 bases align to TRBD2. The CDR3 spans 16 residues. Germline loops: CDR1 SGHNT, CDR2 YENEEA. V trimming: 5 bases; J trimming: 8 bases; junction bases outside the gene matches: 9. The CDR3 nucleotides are TGTGCCAGCAGCCCCACCGGGACTAGCGGGATCTATGAGCAGTTCTTC. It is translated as CASSPTGTSGIYEQFF.

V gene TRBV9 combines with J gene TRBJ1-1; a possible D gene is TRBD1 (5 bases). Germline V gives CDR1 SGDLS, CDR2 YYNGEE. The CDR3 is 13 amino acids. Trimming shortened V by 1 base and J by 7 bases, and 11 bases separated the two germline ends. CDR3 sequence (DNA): TGTGCCAGCAGCGTATACGACAGCGTTGAAGCTTTCTTT. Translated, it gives CASSVYDSVEAFF. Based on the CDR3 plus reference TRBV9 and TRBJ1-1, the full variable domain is DSGVTQTPKHLITATGQRVTLRCSPRSGDLSVYWYQQSLDQGLQFLIQYYNGEERAKGNILERFSAQQFPDLHSELNLSSLELGDSALYFCASSVYDSVEAFFGQGTRLTVV.

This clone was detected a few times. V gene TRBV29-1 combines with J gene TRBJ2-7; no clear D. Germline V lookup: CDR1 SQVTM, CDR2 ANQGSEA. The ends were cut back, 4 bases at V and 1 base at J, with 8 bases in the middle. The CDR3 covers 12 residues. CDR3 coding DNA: TGCAGCGTTGTAATAGCATCCTACGAGCAGTACTTC. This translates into CSVVIASYEQYF.

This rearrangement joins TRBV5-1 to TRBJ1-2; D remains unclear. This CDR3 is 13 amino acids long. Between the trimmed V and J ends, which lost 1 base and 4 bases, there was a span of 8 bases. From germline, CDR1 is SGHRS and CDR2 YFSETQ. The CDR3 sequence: CASSLIPSYGYTF. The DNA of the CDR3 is TGCGCCAGCAGCTTGATACCCAGCTATGGCTACACCTTC.

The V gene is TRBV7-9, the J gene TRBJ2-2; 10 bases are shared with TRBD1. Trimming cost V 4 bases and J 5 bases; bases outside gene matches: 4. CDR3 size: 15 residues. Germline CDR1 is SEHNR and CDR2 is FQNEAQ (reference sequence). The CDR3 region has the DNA TGTGCCAGCAGCTCAAGACAGGGGGCGACCGGGGAGCTGTTTTTT. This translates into CASSSRQGATGELFF.

CDR3 sequence reads: CASSPTRLTRGHEQYF. The DNA for the CDR3 is TGTGCCAGCAGCCCAACCCGTCTGACGCGGGGCCACGAGCAGTACTTC. The V call is TRBV9, the J call TRBJ2-7; D may be TRBD2 (6 bases). This CDR3 has 16 amino acids. Germline V CDR1 and CDR2: SGDLS, YYNGEE. The V gene lost 4 bases and the J gene lost 5 bases, with 22 bases spanning the gap.

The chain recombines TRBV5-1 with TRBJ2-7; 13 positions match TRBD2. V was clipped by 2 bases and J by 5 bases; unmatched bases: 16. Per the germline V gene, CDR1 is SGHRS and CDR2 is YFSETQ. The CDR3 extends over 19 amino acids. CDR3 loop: CASSFTGGLAGSPRHEQYF. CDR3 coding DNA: TGCGCCAGCAGCTTCACAGGGGGACTAGCGGGATCCCCGCGGCACGAGCAGTACTTC.